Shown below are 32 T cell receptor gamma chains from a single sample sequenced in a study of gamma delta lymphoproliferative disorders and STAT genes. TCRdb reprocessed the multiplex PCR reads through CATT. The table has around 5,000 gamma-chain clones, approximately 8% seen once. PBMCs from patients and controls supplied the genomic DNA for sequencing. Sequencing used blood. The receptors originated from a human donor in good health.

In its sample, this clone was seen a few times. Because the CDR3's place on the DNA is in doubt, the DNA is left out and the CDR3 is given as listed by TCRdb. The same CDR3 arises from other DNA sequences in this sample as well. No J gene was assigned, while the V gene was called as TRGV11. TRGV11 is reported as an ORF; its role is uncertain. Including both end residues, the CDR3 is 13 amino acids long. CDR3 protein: CTTVPAGLYKKLF.

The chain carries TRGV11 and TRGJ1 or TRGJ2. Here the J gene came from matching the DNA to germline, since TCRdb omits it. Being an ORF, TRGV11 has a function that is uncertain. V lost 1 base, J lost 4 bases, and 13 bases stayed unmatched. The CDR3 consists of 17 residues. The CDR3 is CACWIRHNPLPYYKKLF. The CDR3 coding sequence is TGTGCCTGCTGGATTAGGCATAATCCCCTTCCCTATTATAAGAAACTCTTT.

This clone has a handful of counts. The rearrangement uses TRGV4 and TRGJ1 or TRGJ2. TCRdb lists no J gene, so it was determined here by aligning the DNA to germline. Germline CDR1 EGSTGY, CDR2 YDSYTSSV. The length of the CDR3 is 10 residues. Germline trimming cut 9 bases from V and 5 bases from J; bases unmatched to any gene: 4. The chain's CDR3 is CATTDYKKLF. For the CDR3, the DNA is TGTGCCACCACCGATTATAAGAAACTCTTT.

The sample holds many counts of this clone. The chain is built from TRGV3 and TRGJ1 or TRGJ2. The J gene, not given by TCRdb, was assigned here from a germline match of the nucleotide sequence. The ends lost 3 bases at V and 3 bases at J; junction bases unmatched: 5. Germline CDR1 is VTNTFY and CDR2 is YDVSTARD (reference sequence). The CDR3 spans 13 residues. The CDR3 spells CATWDARYYKKLF. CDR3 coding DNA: TGTGCCACCTGGGACGCACGTTATTATAAGAAACTCTTT.

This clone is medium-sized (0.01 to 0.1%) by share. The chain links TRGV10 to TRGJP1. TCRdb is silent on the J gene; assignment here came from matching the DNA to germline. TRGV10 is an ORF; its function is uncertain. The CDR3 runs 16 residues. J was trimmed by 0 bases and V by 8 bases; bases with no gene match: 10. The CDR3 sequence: CAAWDSPDTTGWFKIF. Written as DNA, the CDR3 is TGTGCTGCGTGGGATTCCCCGGATACCACTGGTTGGTTCAAGATATTT.

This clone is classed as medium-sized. This chain's CDR3 is CATWANYYKKLF. The CDR3 DNA is TGTGCCACCTGGGCTAATTATTATAAGAAACTCTTT. The chain carries TRGV4 and TRGJ1 or TRGJ2. TCRdb does not report a J gene; here it was assigned by matching the DNA to germline references. The ends lost 5 bases at V and 1 base at J; junction bases unmatched: 2. CDR3 size: 12 residues. Germline V gives CDR1 EGSTGY, CDR2 YDSYTSSV.

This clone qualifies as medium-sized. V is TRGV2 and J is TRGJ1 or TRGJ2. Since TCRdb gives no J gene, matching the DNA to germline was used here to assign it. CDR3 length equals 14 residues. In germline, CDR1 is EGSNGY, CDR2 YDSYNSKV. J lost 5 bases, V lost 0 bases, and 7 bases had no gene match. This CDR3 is CATWDGPRHYKKLF. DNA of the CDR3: TGTGCCACCTGGGACGGGCCCAGGCATTATAAGAAACTCTTT.

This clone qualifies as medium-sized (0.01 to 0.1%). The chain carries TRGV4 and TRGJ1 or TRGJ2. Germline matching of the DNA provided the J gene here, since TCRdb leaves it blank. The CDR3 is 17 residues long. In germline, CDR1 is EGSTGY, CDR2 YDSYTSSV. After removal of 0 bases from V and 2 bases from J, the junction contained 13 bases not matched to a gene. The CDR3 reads CATWDGPPSFYYYKKLF. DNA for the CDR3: TGTGCCACCTGGGATGGGCCCCCTAGTTTTTATTATTATAAGAAACTCTTT.

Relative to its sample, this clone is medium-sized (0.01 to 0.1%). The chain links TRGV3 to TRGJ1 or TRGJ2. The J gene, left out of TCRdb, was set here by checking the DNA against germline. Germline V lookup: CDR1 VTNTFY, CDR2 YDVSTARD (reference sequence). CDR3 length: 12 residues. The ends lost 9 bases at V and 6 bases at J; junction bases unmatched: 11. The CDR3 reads CATPRRSYKKLF. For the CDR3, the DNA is TGTGCCACCCCCCGGCGGAGTTATAAGAAACTCTTT.

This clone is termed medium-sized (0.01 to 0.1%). The CDR3 loop is CAAWDDRQKLF. The DNA for the CDR3 is TGTGCTGCGTGGGATGATCGTCAGAAACTCTTT. The chain recombines TRGV10 with TRGJ1 or TRGJ2. The J gene was missing in TCRdb and was found by matching the end of the DNA to germline. TRGV10 is annotated as an ORF whose role is uncertain. Unmatched junction bases numbered 10, after V lost 8 bases and J lost 11 bases. This CDR3 comprises 11 residues.

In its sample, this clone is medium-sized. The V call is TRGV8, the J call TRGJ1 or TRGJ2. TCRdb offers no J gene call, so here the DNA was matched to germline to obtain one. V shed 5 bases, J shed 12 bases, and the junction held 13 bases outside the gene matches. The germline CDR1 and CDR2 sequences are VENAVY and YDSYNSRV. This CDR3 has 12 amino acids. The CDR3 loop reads CATWAFKATKLF. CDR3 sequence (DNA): TGTGCCACCTGGGCCTTTAAAGCCACGAAACTCTTT.

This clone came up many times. CDR3 in amino acids: CATWDRAKNYYKKLF. CDR3 coding DNA: TGTGCCACCTGGGATAGGGCTAAGAATTATTATAAGAAACTCTTT. The chain recombines TRGV8 with TRGJ1 or TRGJ2. TCRdb lists no J gene, so it was determined here by aligning the DNA to germline. This CDR3 spans 15 amino acids. V lost 0 bases and J lost 0; bases outside the gene matches: 5. Germline V CDR1 and CDR2: VENAVY, YDSYNSRV.

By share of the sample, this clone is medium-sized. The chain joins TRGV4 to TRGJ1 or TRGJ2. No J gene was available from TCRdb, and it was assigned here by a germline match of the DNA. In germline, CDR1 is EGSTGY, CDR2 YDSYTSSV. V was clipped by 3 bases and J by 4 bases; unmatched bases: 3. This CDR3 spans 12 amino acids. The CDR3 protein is CATWDRYYKKLF. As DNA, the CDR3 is TGTGCCACCTGGGATCGATATTATAAGAAACTCTTT.

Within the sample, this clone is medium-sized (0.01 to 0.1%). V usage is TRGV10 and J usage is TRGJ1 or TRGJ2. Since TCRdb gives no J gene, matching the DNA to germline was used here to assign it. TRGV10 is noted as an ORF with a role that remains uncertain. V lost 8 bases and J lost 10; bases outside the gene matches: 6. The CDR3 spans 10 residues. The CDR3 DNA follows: TGTGCTGCGTGGGATTGGAAGAAACTCTTT. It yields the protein CAAWDWKKLF.

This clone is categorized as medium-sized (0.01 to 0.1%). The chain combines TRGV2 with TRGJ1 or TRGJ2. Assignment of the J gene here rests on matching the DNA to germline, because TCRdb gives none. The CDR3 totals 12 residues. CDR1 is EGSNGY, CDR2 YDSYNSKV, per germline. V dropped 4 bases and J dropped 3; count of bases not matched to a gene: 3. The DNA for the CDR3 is TGTGCCACCTGGGAGAGTTATTATAAGAAACTCTTT. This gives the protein CATWESYYKKLF.

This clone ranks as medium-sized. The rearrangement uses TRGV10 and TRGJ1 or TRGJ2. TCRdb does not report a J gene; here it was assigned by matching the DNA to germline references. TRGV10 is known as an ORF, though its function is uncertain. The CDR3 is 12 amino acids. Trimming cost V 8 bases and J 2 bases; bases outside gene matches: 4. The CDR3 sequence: CAAWGYYYKKLF. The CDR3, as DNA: TGTGCTGCGTGGGGGTATTATTATAAGAAACTCTTT.

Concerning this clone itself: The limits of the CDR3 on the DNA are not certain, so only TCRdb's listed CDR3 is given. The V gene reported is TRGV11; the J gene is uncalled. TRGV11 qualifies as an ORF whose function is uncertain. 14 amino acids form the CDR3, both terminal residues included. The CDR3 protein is CTTVPAGSRYKKLF.

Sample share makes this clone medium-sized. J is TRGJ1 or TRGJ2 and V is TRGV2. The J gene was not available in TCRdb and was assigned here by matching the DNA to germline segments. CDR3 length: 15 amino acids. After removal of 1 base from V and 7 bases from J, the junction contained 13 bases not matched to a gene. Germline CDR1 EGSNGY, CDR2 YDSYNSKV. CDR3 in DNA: TGTGCCACCTGGGACGGCCTGCTCACATCCTATAAGAAACTCTTT. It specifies CATWDGLLTSYKKLF.

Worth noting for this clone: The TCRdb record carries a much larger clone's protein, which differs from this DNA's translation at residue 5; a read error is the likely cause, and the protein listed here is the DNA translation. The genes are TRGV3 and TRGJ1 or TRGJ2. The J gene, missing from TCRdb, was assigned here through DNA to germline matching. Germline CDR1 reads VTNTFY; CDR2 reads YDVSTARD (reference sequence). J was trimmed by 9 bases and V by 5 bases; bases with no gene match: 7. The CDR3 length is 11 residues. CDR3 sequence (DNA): TGTGCCACCTGGGGCAGAACTAAGAAACTCTTT. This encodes CATWGRTKKLF.

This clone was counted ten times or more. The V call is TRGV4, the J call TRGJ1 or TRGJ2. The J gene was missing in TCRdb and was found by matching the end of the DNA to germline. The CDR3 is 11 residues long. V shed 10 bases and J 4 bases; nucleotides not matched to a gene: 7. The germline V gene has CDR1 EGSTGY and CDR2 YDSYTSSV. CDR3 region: CATRRYYKKLF. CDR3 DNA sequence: TGTGCCACTCGTAGGTATTATAAGAAACTCTTT.

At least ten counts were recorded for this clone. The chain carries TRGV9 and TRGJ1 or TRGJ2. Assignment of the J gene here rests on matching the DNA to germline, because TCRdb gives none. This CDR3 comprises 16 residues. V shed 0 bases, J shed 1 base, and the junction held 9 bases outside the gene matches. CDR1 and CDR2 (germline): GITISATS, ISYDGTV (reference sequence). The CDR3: CALWEVLGINYYKKLF. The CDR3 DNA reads TGTGCCTTGTGGGAGGTGCTCGGGATAAATTATTATAAGAAACTCTTT.

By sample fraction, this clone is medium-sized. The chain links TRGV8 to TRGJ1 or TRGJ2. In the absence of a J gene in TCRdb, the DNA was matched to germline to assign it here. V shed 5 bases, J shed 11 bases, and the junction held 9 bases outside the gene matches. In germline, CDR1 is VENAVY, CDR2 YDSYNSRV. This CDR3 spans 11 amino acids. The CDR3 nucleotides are TGTGCCACCTGGGTTATTCGTGAGAAACTCTTT. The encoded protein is CATWVIREKLF.

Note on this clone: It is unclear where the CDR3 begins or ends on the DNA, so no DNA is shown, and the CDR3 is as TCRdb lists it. CDR3: CAAWDYRSIIRNSLAVEQHF. TRGV10 is the V gene, and the J gene was not called. TRGV10 is an open reading frame whose function is uncertain. 20 amino acids form the CDR3, both terminal residues included.

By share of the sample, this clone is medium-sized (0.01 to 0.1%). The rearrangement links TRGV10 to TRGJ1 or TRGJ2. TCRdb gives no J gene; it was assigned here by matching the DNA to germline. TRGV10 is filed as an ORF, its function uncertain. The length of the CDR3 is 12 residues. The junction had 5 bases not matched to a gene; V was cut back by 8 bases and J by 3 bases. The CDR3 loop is CAAWGIYYKKLF. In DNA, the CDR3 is TGTGCTGCGTGGGGCATTTATTATAAGAAACTCTTT.

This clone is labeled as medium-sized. The CDR3, as DNA: TGTGCCACCTGGGACGCCCGAGGGTATAAGAAACTCTTT. This sequence encodes CATWDARGYKKLF. The chain joins TRGV2 to TRGJ1 or TRGJ2. Here the J gene was assigned by germline matching of the DNA, as TCRdb has none. V trimming: 2 bases; J trimming: 7 bases; junction bases outside the gene matches: 8. The CDR3 sequence is 13 residues long. Germline values: CDR1 EGSNGY, CDR2 YDSYNSKV.

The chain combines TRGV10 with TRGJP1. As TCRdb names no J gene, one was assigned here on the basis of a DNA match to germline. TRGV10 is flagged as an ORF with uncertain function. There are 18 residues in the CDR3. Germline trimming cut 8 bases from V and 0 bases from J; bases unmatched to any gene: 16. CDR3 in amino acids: CAAWDPIIIYTTGWFKIF. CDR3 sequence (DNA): TGTGCTGCGTGGGACCCAATCATCATTTATACCACTGGTTGGTTCAAGATATTT.

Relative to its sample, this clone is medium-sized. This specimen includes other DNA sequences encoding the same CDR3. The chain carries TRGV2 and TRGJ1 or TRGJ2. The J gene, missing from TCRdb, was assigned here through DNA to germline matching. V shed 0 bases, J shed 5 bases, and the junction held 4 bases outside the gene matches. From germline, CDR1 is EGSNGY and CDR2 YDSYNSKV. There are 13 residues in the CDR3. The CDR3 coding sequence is TGTGCCACCTGGGACGGGCGGAATTATAAGAAACTCTTT. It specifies CATWDGRNYKKLF.

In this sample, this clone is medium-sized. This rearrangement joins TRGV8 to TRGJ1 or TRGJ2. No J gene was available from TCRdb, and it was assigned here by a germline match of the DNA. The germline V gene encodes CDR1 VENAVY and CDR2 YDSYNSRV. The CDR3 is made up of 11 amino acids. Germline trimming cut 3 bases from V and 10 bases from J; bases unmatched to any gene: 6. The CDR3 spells CATWDRKKKLF. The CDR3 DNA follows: TGTGCCACCTGGGATCGTAAGAAGAAACTCTTT.

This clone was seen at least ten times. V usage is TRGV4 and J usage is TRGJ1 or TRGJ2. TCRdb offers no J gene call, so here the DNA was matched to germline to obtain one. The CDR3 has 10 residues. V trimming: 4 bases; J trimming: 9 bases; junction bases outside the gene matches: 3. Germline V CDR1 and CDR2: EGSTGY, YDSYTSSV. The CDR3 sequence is CATWESKKLF. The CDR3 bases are TGTGCCACCTGGGAATCTAAGAAACTCTTT.

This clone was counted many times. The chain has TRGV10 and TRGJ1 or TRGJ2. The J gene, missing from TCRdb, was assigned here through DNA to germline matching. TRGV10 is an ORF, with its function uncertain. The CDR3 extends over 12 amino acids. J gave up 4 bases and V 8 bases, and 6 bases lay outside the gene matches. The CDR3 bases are TGTGCTGCGTGGGAGACATATTATAAGAAACTCTTT. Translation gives CAAWETYYKKLF.

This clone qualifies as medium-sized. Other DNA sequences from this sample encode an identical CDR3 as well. This chain's CDR3 is CATWDRRLSYYKKLF. Written as DNA, the CDR3 is TGTGCCACCTGGGACAGGCGGTTAAGTTATTATAAGAAACTCTTT. This chain uses TRGV3 with TRGJ1 or TRGJ2. Since TCRdb gives no J gene, matching the DNA to germline was used here to assign it. The germline V gene encodes CDR1 VTNTFY and CDR2 YDVSTARD (reference sequence). This CDR3 region has 15 residues. V shed 0 bases, J shed 3 bases, and the junction held 8 bases outside the gene matches.

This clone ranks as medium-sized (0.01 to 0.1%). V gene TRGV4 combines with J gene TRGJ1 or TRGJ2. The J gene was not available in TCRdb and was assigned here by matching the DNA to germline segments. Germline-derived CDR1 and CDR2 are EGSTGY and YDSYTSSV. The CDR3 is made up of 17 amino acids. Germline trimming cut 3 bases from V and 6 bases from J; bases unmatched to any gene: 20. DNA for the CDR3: TGTGCCACCTGGGATACCGGGGGAGGGATCGTTGGTTATAAGAAACTCTTT. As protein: CATWDTGGGIVGYKKLF.